Below, one TCR beta chain is given with its context. Antigen: not known. From the RT-PCR reads, TCRdb called clonotypes with MiXCR, one entry per CDR3 protein. The sample lists hundreds of thousands of distinct CDR3 sequences, under 15% occurring once. The data were taken from a study of response to subunit inactivated influenza vaccine. Whole-study findings and limits: The authors proposed limited new T cell recruitment per seasonal influenza vaccination.

Trimming took 6 bases from V and 4 from J; bases not matched to a gene: 7. The CDR3 covers 14 residues. J is TRBJ2-7 and V is TRBV12-3 or TRBV12-4; 9 bases line up with TRBD1. This clonotype was sampled from a man aged 45-65 years who received an inactivated influenza vaccine. The sequencing here drew on PBMCs from blood, taken around seven weeks after vaccination. CDR3 loop: CASRRQGVRYEQYF. The CDR3 bases are TGTGCCAGCAGGCGACAGGGGGTGAGGTACGAGCAGTACTTC.